The 2 T cell receptor beta chains listed next were all sequenced from one sample in a study of monozygotic twins with inflammatory bowel disease. With the 5' RACE reads reprocessed, TCRdb shows one record per CDR3 protein and no DNA. This sample's table has approximately 200,000 distinct CDR3 sequences. The specimen sequenced was blood. The receptor set was obtained from a human donor with ulcerative colitis or Crohn's disease, or a healthy co-twin of an affected twin (not recorded which).

The chain combines TRBV20-1 with TRBJ2-1. Germline CDR1 DFQATT, CDR2 SNEGSKA (reference sequence). CDR3 length equals 15 residues. The chain's CDR3 is CSARDNGLSYNEQFF.

The J gene is TRBJ1-4, the V gene TRBV27; the D call of TRBD1 rests on TCRdb alone, since no DNA is present to check it. The CDR3 is 15 amino acids. Germline lookup yields CDR1 MNHEY and CDR2 SMNVEV (reference sequence). The CDR3 here is CASSPRGRPPEKLFF.